This T cell receptor (beta chain) comes out of a study of blood T cell repertoires in COVID-19. The data were produced by immunoSEQ multiplex PCR, yet TCRdb's version contains in-frame clones alone and is incomplete. The sample holds about 160,000 clones, over 75% seen once. Germline CDR1 reads SNHLY; CDR2 reads FYNNEI. This CDR3 is built from 14 residues. Between the trimmed V and J ends, which lost 7 bases and 6 bases, there was a span of 19 bases. The receptor was derived from a man between 65 and 85 years old who had recovered from COVID-19. Sequenced input: peripheral blood. The genes are TRBV2 and TRBJ2-7, with TRBD2 as a possible D gene (7 bases). In DNA form, the CDR3 reads TGTGCCAGCATGAACGGGGGGCGCGTACGCGAGCAGTACTTC. It yields the protein CASMNGGRVREQYF.